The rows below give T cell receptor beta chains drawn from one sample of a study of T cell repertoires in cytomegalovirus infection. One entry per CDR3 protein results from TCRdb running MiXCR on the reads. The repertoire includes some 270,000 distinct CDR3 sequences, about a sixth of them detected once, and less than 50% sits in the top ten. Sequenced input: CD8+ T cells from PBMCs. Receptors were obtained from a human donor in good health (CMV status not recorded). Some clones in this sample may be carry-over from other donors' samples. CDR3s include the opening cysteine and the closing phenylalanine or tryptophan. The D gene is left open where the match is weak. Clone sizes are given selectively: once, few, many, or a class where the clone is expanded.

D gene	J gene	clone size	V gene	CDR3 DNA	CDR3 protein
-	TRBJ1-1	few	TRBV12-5	TGTGCTAGTGGTTGGGGGGGGAAGACTGAAGCTTTCTTT	CASGWGGKTEAFF
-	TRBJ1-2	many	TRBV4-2	TGTGCCAGCAGCCAAGGGGCAGGGGCGGAGGGCTACACCTTC	CASSQGAGAEGYTF
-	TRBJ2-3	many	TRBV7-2	TGTGCCAGCAGCTTAATTGCGGGGGCCTCAGATACGCAGTATTTT	CASSLIAGASDTQYF
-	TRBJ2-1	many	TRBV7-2	TGTGCCAGCAGCTTTTTAGGGGGGCCCAATGAGCAGTTCTTC	CASSFLGGPNEQFF
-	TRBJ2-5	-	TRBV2	TGTGCCAGCAGTGTCTCGGGGGCTAGGGAGACCCAGTACTTC	CASSVSGARETQYF
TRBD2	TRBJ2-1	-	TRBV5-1	TGCGCCAGCAGCTACCCGGTAGCGGGGGGACCCGCCTGGGAGCAGTTCTTC	CASSYPVAGGPAWEQFF
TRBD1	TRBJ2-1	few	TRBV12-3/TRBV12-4	TGTGCCAGCAGTGCACAGGGGGCTGAGCAGTTCTTC	CASSAQGAEQFF
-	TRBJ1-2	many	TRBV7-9	TGTGCCAGCAGCTTAGGCTTCGGGGGGAGAGGCTACACCTTC	CASSLGFGGRGYTF
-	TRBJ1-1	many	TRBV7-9	TGTGCCAGCAGCTCCTCCGTGTACGGTGCTTTCTTT	CASSSSVYGAFF
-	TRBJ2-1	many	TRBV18	TGTGCCAGCTCACCACCATGGGGCGAGCAGTTCTTC	CASSPPWGEQFF
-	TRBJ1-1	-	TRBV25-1	TGTGCCAGCAGTGAATTATACCCCGCAACGGGGACTGAAGCTTTCTTT	CASSELYPATGTEAFF
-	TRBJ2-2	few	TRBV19	TGTGCCAGTAGTATCATTGACAGCACCGGGGAGCTGTTTTTT	CASSIIDSTGELFF
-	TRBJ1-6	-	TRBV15	TGTGCCACCAGCAGAGATCGGTCCGGGATAAATAATTCACCCCTCCACTTT	CATSRDRSGINNSPLHF
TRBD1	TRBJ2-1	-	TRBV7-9	TGTGCCAGCAGCTTATTTGGACAGGCGGGCTCAAATGAGCAGTTCTTC	CASSLFGQAGSNEQFF
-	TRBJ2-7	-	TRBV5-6	TGTGCCAGCAGGACGGAGGGCGTTTCCTACGAGCAGTACTTC	CASRTEGVSYEQYF
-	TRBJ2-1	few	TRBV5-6	TGTGCCAGCAGCTTGGATCCGGGTGAGCAGTTCTTC	CASSLDPGEQFF
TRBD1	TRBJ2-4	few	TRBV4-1	TGCGCCAGCAGCCAGGGACAGGAAAACATTCAGTACTTC	CASSQGQENIQYF